This TCR beta chain came from a study of blood T cell repertoires in COVID-19. Study-wide context: From the United States, Italy and Spain came samples of acute and convalescent COVID-19.

Trimming at V came to 0 bases and at J to 1 base, leaving 6 bases not matched to a gene. Germline V gene data show CDR1 as PRHDT and CDR2 as FYEKMQ (reference sequence). The CDR3 is 17 amino acids. Repertoires were generated with immunoSEQ multiplex PCR, while TCRdb's copy carries only in-frame clones and drops some. Among roughly 260,000 clones listed, around 89% were seen once. The sequenced material came from peripheral blood. This clonotype was sampled from a man in his 60s who had recovered from COVID-19. The chain has TRBV13 and TRBJ2-1; 7 bases are shared with TRBD2. The CDR3 reads CASSLGRASGSYNEQFF. DNA for the CDR3: TGTGCCAGCAGCTTAGGCCGGGCTAGCGGATCCTACAATGAGCAGTTCTTC.